These 7 T cell receptor beta chains were all obtained from the same sample, sequenced in a study of lymphopenia after photon versus proton radiotherapy. TCRdb's copy holds only in-frame clones and misses some; the assay was immunoSEQ multiplex PCR. The top ten clones hold less than 6% of a sample with around 150,000 clones, about 88% of them seen once. The material sequenced was peripheral blood, taken from a patient treated with photon-based radiotherapy. The receptors shown here come from a middle-aged man with gastric cancer.

This clone was found once. This chain uses TRBV11-2 with TRBJ2-1, with TRBD2 as a possible D gene (6 bases). The CDR3 covers 13 residues. CDR1 is SGHAT, CDR2 FQNNGV, per germline. Trimming took off 3 bases at V and 10 bases at J, with 13 bases between the two ends. CDR3 nucleotides: TGTGCCAGCAGCTTCATAGCGGTACGGGAGCAGTTCTTC. This gives the protein CASSFIAVREQFF.

The gene calls are TRBV11-2 and TRBJ2-7; maybe TRBD1 (5 bases). The CDR3 has 13 amino acids. The germline V and J ends were trimmed by 5 bases and 5 bases, with 13 bases remaining between them. Germline values: CDR1 SGHAT, CDR2 FQNNGV. The CDR3 loop is CASSGQGYHEQYF. DNA of the CDR3: TGTGCCAGCAGCGGGCAGGGTTACCACGAGCAGTACTTC.

The genes are TRBV2 and TRBJ2-2; TRBD2 matches at 10 bases. Per the germline V gene, CDR1 is SNHLY and CDR2 is FYNNEI. V lost 1 base, J lost 5 bases, and 1 base stayed unmatched. This CDR3 is built from 15 residues. CDR3 loop: CASSEVSGGTGELFF. The CDR3 nucleotides are TGTGCCAGCAGTGAAGTTAGCGGGGGGACCGGGGAGCTGTTTTTT.

This clone showed up just once. The CDR3 loop reads CASSLNTGASYNEQFF. CDR3 in DNA: TGCGCCAGCAGCTTAAATACAGGGGCCTCCTACAATGAGCAGTTCTTC. This chain links TRBV5-1 with TRBJ2-1; 7 nucleotides align to TRBD1. The CDR3 totals 16 residues. Germline CDR1 is SGHRS and CDR2 is YFSETQ. After removal of 2 bases from V and 0 bases from J, the junction contained 5 bases not matched to a gene.

J is TRBJ2-1 and V is TRBV21-1; the D segment call TRBD2 is taken from the table without a DNA check. TRBV21-1 is reported as a pseudogene. The CDR3 runs to 16 residues. The CDR3, as DNA: TGTGCCAGCAGCTCAAGACTAGCGGTCCCTTACAATGAGCAGTTCTTC. Translated: CASSSRLAVPYNEQFF.

J is TRBJ2-1 and V is TRBV11-1; D gene unclear. CDR1 SGHAT and CDR2 FQDESV come from the germline V gene (reference sequence). This CDR3 has 14 residues. The ends were cut back, 4 bases at V and 6 bases at J, with 13 bases in the middle. For the CDR3, the DNA is TGTGCCAGCAGCTCGAAAGGAGTCCCCAATGAGCAGTTCTTC. Encoded protein: CASSSKGVPNEQFF. The entire variable domain, with the rest obtained from reference TRBV11-1 and TRBJ2-1, is as follows: EAEVAQSPRYKITEKSQAVAFWCDPISGHATLYWYRQILGQGPELLVQFQDESVVDDSQLPKDRFSAERLKGVDSTLKIQPAELGDSAMYLCASSSKGVPNEQFFGPGTRLTVL.

This chain joins TRBV11-2 and TRBJ2-7; 8 nucleotides agree with TRBD2. Germline lookup yields CDR1 SGHAT and CDR2 FQNNGV. The CDR3 length is 16 residues. V was clipped by 4 bases and J by 5 bases; unmatched bases: 13. CDR3 DNA sequence: TGTGCCAGCAGCTATTTCGGGGGTAGCGGGATAGACGAGCAGTACTTC. Its translation is CASSYFGGSGIDEQYF.